This T cell receptor beta chain appears in the sequencing data of a study of blood T cell repertoires in COVID-19. Looking at the study overall: Acute-phase and convalescent COVID-19 samples originated in the United States, Italy and Spain.

V gave up 1 base and J gave up 4 bases, with 11 bases separating them. CDR3 size: 15 residues. The germline V gene encodes CDR1 MGHRA and CDR2 YSYEKL. Data came from immunoSEQ multiplex PCR; TCRdb stores just in-frame clones and leaves some out. The data show 200,000 to 250,000 clones, with approximately 85% seen just once and approximately 8.2% held by the top ten. Participants spanned ages about 18 to 100 years and resided in 20 to 25 US areas. Participants' reported clinical history set cohort assignment. Sequencing was performed on PBMCs or T cells enriched from blood (not recorded which). This receptor was identified in a woman between 50 and 59 years old with acute COVID-19. The rearrangement uses TRBV4-1 and TRBJ1-5, with a tentative D call TRBD1 (6 bases). CDR3 in amino acids: CASSQGTTGNQPQHF. In DNA form, the CDR3 reads TGCGCCAGCAGCCAAGGTACCACAGGGAATCAGCCCCAGCATTTT.